One sample yielded the 20 T cell receptor beta chains listed below, sequenced in a study of T cells in women clearing cervical HPV infection. Clones were sequenced by immunoSEQ multiplex PCR, and TCRdb holds only the in-frame ones, with some missing. In all, the sample yields 35,000 to 45,000 clones. The source material was blood buffy coat. The receptors come from a woman between 18 and 69 years old with a cervical HPV16 infection that either progressed to CIN3+ or cleared (not recorded which).

A word on this clone: The observed sequence ends 3 residues before the CDR3 terminus, with the missing tail filled in from the germline J gene. V gene TRBV20-1 combines with J gene TRBJ2-1; TRBD2 aligns across 7 bases. Germline V gene sequence: CDR1 DFQATT, CDR2 SNEGSKA (reference sequence). This CDR3 comprises 15 residues. V was clipped by 6 bases and J by 3 bases; unmatched bases: 11. CDR3 sequence: CSAKTGGSRYNEQFF. The part of the CDR3 DNA that was read is TGCAGTGCCAAGACGGGCGGGAGTCGCTACAATGAG.

As for this clone: The sequenced fragment ends 3 residues before the CDR3 boundary, so the rest is inferred from the germline J gene. The V and J genes are TRBV11-2 and TRBJ2-7; 9 bases are shared with TRBD1. The germline gives CDR1 SGHAT, CDR2 FQNNGV. The CDR3 totals 15 residues. The junction had 5 bases not matched to a gene; V was cut back by 5 bases and J by 0 bases. The CDR3 sequence is CASSPGQGLSYEQYF. The part of the CDR3 DNA that was read is TGTGCCAGCAGCCCTGGACAGGGGCTCTCCTACGAG.

Comments on this clone: The same CDR3 can be traced to other DNA sequences in this sample. The sequenced part of the CDR3 DNA is TGTGCCAGTAGTGCGGACTTGGGTGGAAACACC. Its protein product is CASSADLGGNT. The full CDR3 sequence reads CASSADLGGNTIYF. This chain connects TRBV19 to TRBJ1-3; D remains unclear. The read is 3 residues too short to cover the CDR3 end, so that end is filled in from the germline J gene. Trimming removed 5 bases from V and 3 bases from J, with 11 bases in between. Germline CDR1 reads LNHDA; CDR2 reads SQIVND (reference sequence). This CDR3 has 14 amino acids.

A remark on this clone: The read halts 3 residues ahead of the CDR3 end, with the missing end drawn from the germline J gene. The chain combines TRBV11-2 with TRBJ2-3; TRBD2 agrees at 7 bases. The V and J ends lost 5 bases and 5 bases, in that order; junction bases with no gene match: 7. From germline, CDR1 is SGHAT and CDR2 FQNNGV. The CDR3 is made up of 14 amino acids. CDR3 DNA, as far as it was read: TGTGCCAGCAGCATCCTGGGGGGGGGAGATACG. Amino acids: CASSILGGGDT. The whole CDR3 sequence is CASSILGGGDTQYF.

Note on this clone: Coverage ceases 3 residues before the CDR3 finishes, and the germline J gene fills in the end. This rearrangement joins TRBV7-3 to TRBJ1-1; 8 nucleotides align to TRBD1. The CDR3 consists of 14 residues. Germline CDR1 reads SGHTA; CDR2 reads FQGTGA. V lost 5 bases, J lost 4 bases, and 6 bases stayed unmatched. The covered CDR3 bases are TGTGCCAGCAGCCAGGGGGCGGCGGGCACTGAA. Its translation is CASSQGAAGTE. The CDR3 in full is CASSQGAAGTEAFF.

With respect to this clone: Sequencing ends 3 residues short of the CDR3 end; the germline J gene provides the rest. V and J are TRBV5-1 and TRBJ1-2; D not certain. Germline loops: CDR1 SGHRS, CDR2 YFSETQ. CDR3 length: 13 residues. The V gene lost 7 bases and the J gene lost 2 bases, with 12 bases spanning the gap. The sequenced CDR3 bases are TGCGCCAGCTGGGCCGGTGGGAACTATGGC. Its protein product is CASWAGGNYG. The full CDR3 sequence reads CASWAGGNYGYTF.

In regard to this clone: The read gets to within 3 residues of the CDR3 end, and the germline J gene fills in the rest. Other nucleotide sequences from this sample produce the same CDR3. The chain joins TRBV2 to TRBJ1-3; possible D gene TRBD1, 6 bases. The CDR3 has 13 residues. Per germline, CDR1 SNHLY and CDR2 FYNNEI. The V gene lost 5 bases and the J gene lost 2 bases, with 7 bases spanning the gap. Partial CDR3 DNA: TGTGCCAGCAGTACAGGGCCTGGAAACACC. Amino acid sequence: CASSTGPGNT. The full CDR3 sequence reads CASSTGPGNTIYF.

Details on this clone: The observed sequence ends 3 residues before the CDR3 terminus, with the missing tail filled in from the germline J gene. This chain links TRBV7-2 with TRBJ1-2; D might be TRBD1 (5 bases). CDR3 length equals 14 residues. From germline, CDR1 is SGHTA and CDR2 FQGNSA. V lost 4 bases and J lost 6, with 15 bases in between. The CDR3 reads CASSWGRTTNGYTF. The CDR3 bases that were read are TGTGCCAGCAGCTGGGGCCGGACGACGAATGGC. The full variable domain, with the rest looked up from reference TRBV7-2 and TRBJ1-2, is GAGVSQSPSNKVTEKGKDVELRCDPISGHTALYWYRQSLGQGLEFLIYFQGNSAPDKSGLPSDRFSAERTGGSVSTLTIQRTQQEDSAVYLCASSWGRTTNGYTFGSGTRLTVV.

Turning to this clone: The CDR3 goes on 3 residues after the read ends, and that part is filled in from the germline J gene. The chain uses TRBV7-8 and TRBJ2-3, with D hard to call. Germline V gene lookup returns CDR1 SGHVS and CDR2 FQNEAQ. This CDR3 is built from 14 residues. V lost 1 base, J lost 0 bases, and 5 bases lay in between. The CDR3 loop is CASSLDSSTDTQYF. The DNA read from the CDR3 is TGTGCCAGCAGCTTAGACAGCAGCACAGATACG.

Remarks on this clone: The read stops 3 residues short of the end of the CDR3; the missing end is completed from the germline J gene. The chain has TRBV20-1 and TRBJ2-2, with D possibly being TRBD1 (9 bases). CDR1 DFQATT and CDR2 SNEGSKA come from the germline V gene (reference sequence). The germline V and J ends were trimmed by 0 bases and 3 bases, with 20 bases remaining between them. The CDR3 covers 18 residues. The sequenced part of the CDR3 DNA is TGCAGTGCTAGAGATTTAGCGGGACAGGGTAAATACACCGGGGAG. This sequence encodes CSARDLAGQGKYTGE. The whole CDR3 reads CSARDLAGQGKYTGELFF.

Concerning this clone itself: The read comes to an end 3 residues before the CDR3 does, leaving the germline J gene to fill in the end. The rearrangement uses TRBV11-3 and TRBJ2-1; unclear D gene. Trimming removed 3 bases at V and 6 bases at J, with 9 bases between. CDR3 length: 13 residues. Per germline, CDR1 SGHNT and CDR2 YENEEA. Partial CDR3 DNA: TGTGCCAGCAGCTTGATGACTGGCAATGAG. Protein sequence: CASSLMTGNE. The CDR3 reads in full as CASSLMTGNEQFF.

Turning to this clone: The DNA ends 3 residues before the CDR3 does, and the rest of the CDR3 is filled in from the germline J gene. The chain carries TRBV19 and TRBJ2-3; the D is unclear. The CDR3 runs 13 residues. Trimming took off 3 bases at V and 5 bases at J, with 9 bases between the two ends. The germline gives CDR1 LNHDA, CDR2 SQIVND (reference sequence). The part of the CDR3 DNA that was read is TGTGCCAGTAGTATTTCAAGGGTAGATACG. Protein product: CASSISRVDT. The full-length CDR3 reads as CASSISRVDTQYF.

In regard to this clone: The read comes to an end 3 residues before the CDR3 does, leaving the germline J gene to fill in the end. The chain is built from TRBV2 and TRBJ1-4; TRBD1 matches 7 bases. The CDR3 totals 14 residues. The germline V gene encodes CDR1 SNHLY and CDR2 FYNNEI. The V gene end was trimmed by 5 bases and the J gene end by 7 bases; junction bases not matched to a gene: 7. This CDR3 is CASSYRGPGEKLFF. The part of the CDR3 DNA that was read is TGTGCCAGCAGTTACAGGGGACCGGGTGAAAAA.

Worth noting for this clone: The read finishes 3 residues shy of the CDR3 end, and the germline J gene is used to complete it. The chain carries TRBV7-2 and TRBJ1-1; a weak D match, TRBD1 (5 bases). The CDR3 is 15 residues long. In germline, CDR1 is SGHTA, CDR2 FQGNSA. The V end lost 6 bases, the J end lost 0 bases, and 14 bases lay between the germline ends. This chain's CDR3 is CASSPGSWVNTEAFF. CDR3 bases read: TGTGCCAGCAGTCCAGGGAGTTGGGTGAACACTGAA.

Concerning this clone itself: The read stops 3 residues short of the end of the CDR3; the missing end is completed from the germline J gene. V and J are TRBV5-4 and TRBJ2-6; D might be TRBD1 (5 bases). Germline V lookup: CDR1 SGHNT, CDR2 YYREEE (reference sequence). The CDR3 has 15 amino acids. V was clipped by 3 bases and J by 4 bases, with 11 bases between them. The CDR3 DNA, read in part, is TGTGCCAGCAGCTATCAGGGAACCGGGGCCAACGTC. Its protein is CASSYQGTGANV. The entire CDR3 protein reads CASSYQGTGANVLTF.

Details on this clone: The sequence runs out 3 residues before the end of the CDR3; the remainder is reconstructed from the germline J gene. This chain links TRBV6-4 with TRBJ2-7; a weak D match, TRBD2 (5 bases). The CDR3 loop spans 16 amino acids. Deletions cut 0 bases from V and 0 bases from J, with 12 bases between. Germline assignment: CDR1 MRHNA and CDR2 SNTAGT. The CDR3: CASSDSISGGSYEQYF. The CDR3 DNA, read in part, is TGTGCCAGCAGTGACTCGATAAGCGGAGGCTCCTACGAG.

As concerns this clone: The CDR3 goes on 3 residues after the read ends, and that part is filled in from the germline J gene. V and J are TRBV19 and TRBJ1-5; TRBD1 matches 8 bases. The V and J ends lost 7 bases and 7 bases, in that order; junction bases with no gene match: 9. The CDR3 is 14 amino acids. Germline V lookup: CDR1 LNHDA, CDR2 SQIVND (reference sequence). Here the CDR3 reads CASTKTGADQPQHF. Incomplete CDR3 DNA: TGTGCCAGTACCAAGACAGGGGCTGACCAGCCC.

To note about this clone: Coverage ceases 3 residues before the CDR3 finishes, and the germline J gene fills in the end. V and J are TRBV2 and TRBJ2-3, with 7 bases that match TRBD1. The CDR3 sequence is 14 residues long. In germline, CDR1 is SNHLY, CDR2 FYNNEI. The trim removed 1 base at V and 5 bases at J, leaving 3 bases unmatched. The CDR3 DNA, read in part, is TGTGCCAGCAGTGAAGAGGGGGCGATAGATACG. Its translation: CASSEEGAIDT. The full-length CDR3 reads as CASSEEGAIDTQYF.

As regards this clone: The read finishes 3 residues shy of the CDR3 end, and the germline J gene is used to complete it. This chain connects TRBV7-6 to TRBJ1-2, with 7 nucleotides matching TRBD1. Germline V gene sequence: CDR1 SGHVS, CDR2 FNYEAQ. The CDR3 extends over 13 amino acids. V was clipped by 1 base and J by 7 bases; unmatched bases: 3. The DNA read from the CDR3 is TGTGCCAGCAGCTTAGGGACAGGTTTTGGC. Its protein is CASSLGTGFG. In full, the CDR3 reads CASSLGTGFGYTF.

In regard to this clone: An end of the junction does not agree with germline; a read error may underlie this. The CDR3 loop is CAWNAGPNRPQHF. The part of the CDR3 DNA that was read is TGTGCCTGGAACGCAGGGCCCAATCGGCCC. The chain combines TRBV30 with TRBJ1-5; D may be TRBD1 (5 bases). The CDR3 goes on 3 residues after the read ends, and that part is filled in from the germline J gene. The CDR3 is made up of 13 amino acids. Germline loops: CDR1 GTSNPN, CDR2 SVGIG (reference sequence).